This TCR beta chain was profiled in a study of neurological immune-mediated disorders. V was cut by 7 bases and J by 7 bases, with 16 bases left in between. CDR3 length: 13 amino acids. Germline CDR1 reads MNHEY; CDR2 reads SMNVEV (reference sequence). 5'RACE employing 10-nucleotide random UMIs yielded the cDNA. A single run covered 15-18 subjects with over 160 million TCR-beta sequences. TCRdb analysed the 5' RACE reads with MiXCR anew, one entry per CDR3 protein. In the table there are about 60,000 distinct CDR3 sequences, around a tenth of which are singletons. This clonotype was counted many times. The time point denotes: longitudinal time-point 1 (baseline). From 2 million PBMCs stored at -80 C, the unsorted libraries were generated.

This receptor was taken from a male donor with HTLV-1-associated myelopathy (HAM/TSP). The chain is built from TRBV27 and TRBJ1-1; D possibly corresponds to TRBD1 (6 bases). Sequenced: PBMCs. The CDR3 DNA sequence: TGTGCCAGCACTGCCAGGGGAGCCGGTGAAGCTTTCTTT. Translating it yields CASTARGAGEAFF.